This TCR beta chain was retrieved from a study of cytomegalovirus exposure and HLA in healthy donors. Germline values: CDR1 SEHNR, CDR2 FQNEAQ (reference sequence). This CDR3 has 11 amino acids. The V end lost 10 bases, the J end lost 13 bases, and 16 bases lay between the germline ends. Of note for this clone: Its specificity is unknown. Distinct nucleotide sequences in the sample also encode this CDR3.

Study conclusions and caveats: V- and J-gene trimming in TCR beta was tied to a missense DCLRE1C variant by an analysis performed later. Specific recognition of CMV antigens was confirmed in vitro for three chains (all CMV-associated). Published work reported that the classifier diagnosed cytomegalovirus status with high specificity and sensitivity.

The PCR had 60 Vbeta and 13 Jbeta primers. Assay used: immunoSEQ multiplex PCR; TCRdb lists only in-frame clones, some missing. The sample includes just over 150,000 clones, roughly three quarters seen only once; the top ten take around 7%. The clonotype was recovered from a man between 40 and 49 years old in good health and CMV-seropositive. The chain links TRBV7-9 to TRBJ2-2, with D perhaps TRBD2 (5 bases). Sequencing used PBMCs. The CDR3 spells CATRLTAGLFF. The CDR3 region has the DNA TGTGCCACTAGACTGACCGCGGGGCTGTTTTTT.